These 5 T cell receptor beta chains were sequenced from one sample in a study of T-cell reconstitution after alpha-beta-depleted transplantation in children. Preparation of the TCRbeta library involved a method that used unique molecular identifiers. TCRdb reprocessed the PCR reads with MiXCR, giving one entry per CDR3 protein. The data contain approximately 390,000 distinct CDR3 sequences, around 9.9% of them singletons. This material consisted of PBMCs from the stem cell graft donor, taken from the stem cell graft. The receptor set was obtained from a human donor who donated a stem cell graft to a child with acute myeloid leukemia.

This clonotype showed up many times. V gene TRBV5-1 combines with J gene TRBJ2-1, with D uncertain. The V gene's germline CDR1 is SGHRS and CDR2 YFSETQ. Trimming stripped 4 bases from V and 0 bases from J, with 14 bases between. CDR3 length: 16 residues. CDR3 sequence reads: CASSRQEYSSYNEQFF. CDR3 nucleotide sequence: TGCGCCAGCAGCCGGCAAGAATACAGCTCCTACAATGAGCAGTTCTTC.

Here the CDR3 DNA reads TGTGCCATCGAGGGGAGTGGTACAGATACGCAGTATTTT. This codes for CAIEGSGTDTQYF. The chain uses TRBV10-3 and TRBJ2-3; D is perhaps TRBD1 or TRBD2 (5 bases each). This CDR3 is 13 amino acids long. CDR1 is ENHRY and CDR2 is SYGVKD in the germline V gene. Trimming stripped 8 bases from V and 3 bases from J, with 12 bases between.

This clonotype was found a few times. The J gene is TRBJ1-2, the V gene TRBV7-9, with 7 nucleotides matching TRBD1. V was clipped by 5 bases and J by 6 bases; unmatched bases: 9. This CDR3 region has 14 residues. The germline gives CDR1 SEHNR, CDR2 FQNEAQ (reference sequence). In DNA form, the CDR3 reads TGTGCCAGCAGCAGCACAGGGGTGAGGGATGGCTACACCTTC. This translates into CASSSTGVRDGYTF.

There are many counts of this clonotype. This rearrangement joins TRBV5-6 to TRBJ2-1, with D possibly matching TRBD1 (6 bases). The germline CDR1 and CDR2 sequences are SGHDT and YYEEEE. This CDR3 is 13 amino acids long. V was shortened by 4 bases and J by 5 bases, with 10 bases between the two germline ends. This chain's CDR3 is CASSPTGNNEQFF. The CDR3 DNA sequence: TGTGCCAGCAGCCCGACAGGAAACAATGAGCAGTTCTTC.

The genes are TRBV29-1 and TRBJ2-1, with TRBD2 identical over 10 bases. The CDR3 is made up of 13 amino acids. CDR1 is SQVTM, CDR2 ANQGSEA, per germline. After removal of 6 bases from V and 7 bases from J, the junction contained 6 bases not matched to a gene. The CDR3: CSVNGLAVNEQFF. The CDR3 region has the DNA TGCAGCGTGAACGGACTAGCGGTTAATGAGCAGTTCTTC.